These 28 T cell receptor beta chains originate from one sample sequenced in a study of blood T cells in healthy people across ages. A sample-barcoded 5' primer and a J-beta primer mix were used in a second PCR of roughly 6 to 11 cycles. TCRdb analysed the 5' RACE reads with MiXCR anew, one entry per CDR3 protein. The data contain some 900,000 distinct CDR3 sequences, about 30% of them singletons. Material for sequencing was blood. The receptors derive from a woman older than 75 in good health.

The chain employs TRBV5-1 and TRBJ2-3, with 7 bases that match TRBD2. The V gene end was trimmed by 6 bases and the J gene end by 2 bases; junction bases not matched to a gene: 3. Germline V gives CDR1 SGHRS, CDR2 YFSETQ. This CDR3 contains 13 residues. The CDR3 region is CASTRDYTDTQYF. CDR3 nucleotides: TGCGCCAGCACCCGGGACTACACAGATACGCAGTATTTT.

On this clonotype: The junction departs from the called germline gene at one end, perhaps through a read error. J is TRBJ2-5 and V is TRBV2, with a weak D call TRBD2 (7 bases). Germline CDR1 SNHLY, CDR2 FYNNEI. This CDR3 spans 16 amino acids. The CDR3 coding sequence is TGTGCCCGCAGTATCACGGGGGGCCTGTACCAAGAGACCCAGTACTTC. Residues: CARSITGGLYQETQYF.

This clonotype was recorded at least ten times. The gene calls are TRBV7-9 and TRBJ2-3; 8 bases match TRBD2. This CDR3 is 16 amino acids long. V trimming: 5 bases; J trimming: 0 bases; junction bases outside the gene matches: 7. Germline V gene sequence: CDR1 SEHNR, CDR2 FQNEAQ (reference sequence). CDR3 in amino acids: CASSTRGGSSTDTQYF. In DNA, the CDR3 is TGTGCCAGCAGCACCCGCGGGGGGTCTAGCACAGATACGCAGTATTTT.

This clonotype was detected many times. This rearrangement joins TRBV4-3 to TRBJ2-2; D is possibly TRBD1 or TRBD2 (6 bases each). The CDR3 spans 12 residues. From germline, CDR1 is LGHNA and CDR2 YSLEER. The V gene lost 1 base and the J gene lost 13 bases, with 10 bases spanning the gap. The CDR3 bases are TGCGCCAGCAGCCAAGGCAGGGGAGGGCTGTTTTTT. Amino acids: CASSQGRGGLFF.

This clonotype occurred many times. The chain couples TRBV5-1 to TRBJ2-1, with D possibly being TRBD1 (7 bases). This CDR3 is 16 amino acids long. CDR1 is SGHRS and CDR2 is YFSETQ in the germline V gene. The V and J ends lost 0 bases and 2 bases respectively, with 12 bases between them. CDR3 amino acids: CASSLETGRTYNEQFF. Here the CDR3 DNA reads TGCGCCAGCAGCTTGGAGACAGGGAGGACCTACAATGAGCAGTTCTTC.

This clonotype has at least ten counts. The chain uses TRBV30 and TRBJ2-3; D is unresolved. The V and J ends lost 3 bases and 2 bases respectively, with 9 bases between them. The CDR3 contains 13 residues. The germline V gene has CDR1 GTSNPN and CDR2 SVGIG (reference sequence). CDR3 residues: CAWRRSPTDTQYF. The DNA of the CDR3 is TGTGCCTGGAGAAGGTCTCCCACAGATACGCAGTATTTT.

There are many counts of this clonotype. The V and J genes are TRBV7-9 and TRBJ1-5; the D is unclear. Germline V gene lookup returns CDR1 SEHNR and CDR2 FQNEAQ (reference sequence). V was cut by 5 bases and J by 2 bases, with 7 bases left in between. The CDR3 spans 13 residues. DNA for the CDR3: TGTGCCAGCAGCCCGTCAGGCAATCAGCCCCAGCATTTT. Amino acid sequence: CASSPSGNQPQHF. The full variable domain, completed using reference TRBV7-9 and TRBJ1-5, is DTGVSQNPRHKITKRGQNVTFRCDPISEHNRLYWYRQTLGQGPEFLTYFQNEAQLEKSRLLSDRFSAERPKGSFSTLEIQRTEQGDSAMYLCASSPSGNQPQHFGDGTRLSIL.

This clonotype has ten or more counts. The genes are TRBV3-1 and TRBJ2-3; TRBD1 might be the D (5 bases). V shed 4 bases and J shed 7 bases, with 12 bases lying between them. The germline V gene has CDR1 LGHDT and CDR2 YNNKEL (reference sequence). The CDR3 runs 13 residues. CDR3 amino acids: CASSRGQTNTQYF. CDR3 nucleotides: TGTGCCAGCAGCCGGGGCCAAACGAATACGCAGTATTTT.

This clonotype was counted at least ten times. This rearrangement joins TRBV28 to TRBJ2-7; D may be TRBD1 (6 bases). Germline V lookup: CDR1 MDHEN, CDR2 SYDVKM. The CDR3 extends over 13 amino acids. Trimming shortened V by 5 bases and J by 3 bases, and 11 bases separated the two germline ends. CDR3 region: CASSPGVYYEQYF. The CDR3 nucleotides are TGTGCCAGCAGTCCAGGGGTTTACTACGAGCAGTACTTC.

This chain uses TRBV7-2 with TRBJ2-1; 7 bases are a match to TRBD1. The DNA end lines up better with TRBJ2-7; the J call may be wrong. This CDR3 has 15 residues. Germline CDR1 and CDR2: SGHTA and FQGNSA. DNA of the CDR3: TGTGCCAGCAGCCCCGTAGGGGGCGGGTTAGGCGAGCAGTACTTC. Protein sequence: CASSPVGGGLGEQYF.

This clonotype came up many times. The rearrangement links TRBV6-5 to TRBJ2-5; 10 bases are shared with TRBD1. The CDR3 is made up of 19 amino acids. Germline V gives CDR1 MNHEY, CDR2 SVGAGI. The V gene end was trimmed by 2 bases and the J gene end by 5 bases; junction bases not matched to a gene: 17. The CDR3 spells CASSYGIRSGQGWKETQYF. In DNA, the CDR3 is TGTGCCAGCAGTTACGGAATAAGATCGGGACAGGGGTGGAAGGAGACCCAGTACTTC.

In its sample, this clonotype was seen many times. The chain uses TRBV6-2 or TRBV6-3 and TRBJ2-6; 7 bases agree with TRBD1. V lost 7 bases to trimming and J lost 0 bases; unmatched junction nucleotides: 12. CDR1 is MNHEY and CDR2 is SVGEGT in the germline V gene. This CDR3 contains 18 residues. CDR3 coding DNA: TGTGCCAGCACTTATAACAGGGGACGACTCTCTGGGGCCAACGTCCTGACTTTC. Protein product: CASTYNRGRLSGANVLTF.

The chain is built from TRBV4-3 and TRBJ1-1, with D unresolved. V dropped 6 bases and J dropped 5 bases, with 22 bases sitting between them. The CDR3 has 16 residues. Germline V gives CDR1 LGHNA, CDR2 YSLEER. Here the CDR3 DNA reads TGCGCCAGCAGTTCCCTCGTAGGCTCGCTGGCGACTGAAGCTTTCTTT. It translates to CASSSLVGSLATEAFF.

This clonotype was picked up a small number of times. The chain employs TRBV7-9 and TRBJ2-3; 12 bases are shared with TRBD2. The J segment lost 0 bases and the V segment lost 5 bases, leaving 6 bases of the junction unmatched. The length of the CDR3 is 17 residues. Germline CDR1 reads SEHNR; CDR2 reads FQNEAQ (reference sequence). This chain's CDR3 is CASSTRLAGESTDTQYF. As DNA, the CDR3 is TGTGCCAGCAGCACTCGACTAGCGGGGGAAAGCACAGATACGCAGTATTTT.

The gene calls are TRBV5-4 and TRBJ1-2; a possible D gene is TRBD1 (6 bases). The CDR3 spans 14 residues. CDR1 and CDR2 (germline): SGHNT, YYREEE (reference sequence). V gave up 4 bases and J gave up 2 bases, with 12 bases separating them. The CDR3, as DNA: TGTGCCAGCAGCGCGAGACAGGAGAACTATGGCTACACCTTC. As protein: CASSARQENYGYTF.

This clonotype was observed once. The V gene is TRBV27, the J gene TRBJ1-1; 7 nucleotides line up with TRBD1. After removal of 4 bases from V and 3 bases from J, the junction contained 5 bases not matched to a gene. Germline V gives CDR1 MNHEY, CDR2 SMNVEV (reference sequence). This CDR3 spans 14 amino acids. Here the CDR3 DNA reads TGTGCCAGCAGTTCACAGGGGCCCTACACTGAAGCTTTCTTT. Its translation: CASSSQGPYTEAFF.

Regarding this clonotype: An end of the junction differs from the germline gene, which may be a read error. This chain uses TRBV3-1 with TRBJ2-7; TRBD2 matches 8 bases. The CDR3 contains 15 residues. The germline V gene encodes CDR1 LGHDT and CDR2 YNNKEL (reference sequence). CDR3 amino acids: CTSSPRGGQNNEQYF. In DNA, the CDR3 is TGTACCAGCAGCCCCCGGGGGGGTCAGAACAATGAGCAGTACTTC.

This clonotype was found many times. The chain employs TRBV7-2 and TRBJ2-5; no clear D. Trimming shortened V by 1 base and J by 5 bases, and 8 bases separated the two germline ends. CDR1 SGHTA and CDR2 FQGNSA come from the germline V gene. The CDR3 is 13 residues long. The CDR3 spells CASSLDQWETQYF. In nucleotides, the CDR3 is TGTGCCAGCAGCTTAGACCAGTGGGAGACCCAGTACTTC. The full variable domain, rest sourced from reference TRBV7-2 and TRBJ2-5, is GAGVSQSPSNKVTEKGKDVELRCDPISGHTALYWYRQSLGQGLEFLIYFQGNSAPDKSGLPSDRFSAERTGGSVSTLTIQRTQQEDSAVYLCASSLDQWETQYFGPGTRLLVL.

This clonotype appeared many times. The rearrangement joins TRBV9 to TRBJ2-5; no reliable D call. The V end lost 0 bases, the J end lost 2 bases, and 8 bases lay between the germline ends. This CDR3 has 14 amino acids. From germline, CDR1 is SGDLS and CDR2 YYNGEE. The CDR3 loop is CASSVEALQETQYF. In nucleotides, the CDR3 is TGTGCCAGCAGCGTAGAGGCTCTTCAAGAGACCCAGTACTTC.

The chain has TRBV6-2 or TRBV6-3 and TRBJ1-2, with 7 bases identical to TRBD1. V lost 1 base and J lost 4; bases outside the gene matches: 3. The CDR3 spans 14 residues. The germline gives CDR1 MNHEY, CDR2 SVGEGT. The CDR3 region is CASSYLGQPYGYTF. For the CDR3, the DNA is TGTGCCAGCAGTTACTTGGGACAGCCCTATGGCTACACCTTC.

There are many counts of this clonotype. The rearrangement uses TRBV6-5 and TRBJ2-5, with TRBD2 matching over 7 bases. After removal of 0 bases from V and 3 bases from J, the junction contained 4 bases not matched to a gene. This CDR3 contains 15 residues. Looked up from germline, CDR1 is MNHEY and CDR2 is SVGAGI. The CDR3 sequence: CASSYSGLGEETQYF. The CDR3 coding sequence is TGTGCCAGCAGTTACTCCGGACTAGGAGAAGAGACCCAGTACTTC.

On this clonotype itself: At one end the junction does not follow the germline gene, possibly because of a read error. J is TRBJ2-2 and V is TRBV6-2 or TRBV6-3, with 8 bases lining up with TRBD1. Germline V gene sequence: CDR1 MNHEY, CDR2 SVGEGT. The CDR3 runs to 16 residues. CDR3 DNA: TGTGCCAGCAGTTACGGGCAGGGGGCATTAACCGGGGAGCGGTTTTTT. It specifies CASSYGQGALTGERFF.

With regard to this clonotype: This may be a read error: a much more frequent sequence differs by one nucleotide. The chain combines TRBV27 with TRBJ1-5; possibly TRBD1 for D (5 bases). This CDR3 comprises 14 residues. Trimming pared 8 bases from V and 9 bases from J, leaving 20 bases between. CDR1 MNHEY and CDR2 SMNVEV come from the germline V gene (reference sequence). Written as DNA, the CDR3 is TGTGCCAGCGGCCCAAGGGGTCAGAAAGGGCCCCAGCATTTT. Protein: CASGPRGQKGPQHF.

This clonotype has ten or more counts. This CDR3 is CASSLVPATGTRSNYGYTF. DNA of the CDR3: TGTGCCAGCAGCTTAGTACCCGCGACAGGGACAAGGTCGAACTATGGCTACACCTTC. The V call is TRBV7-2, the J call TRBJ1-2, with 7 bases matching TRBD1. This CDR3 has 19 residues. Losses at the gene ends were 1 base for V and 2 bases for J; bases not matched to a gene: 16. Germline CDR1 and CDR2: SGHTA and FQGNSA.

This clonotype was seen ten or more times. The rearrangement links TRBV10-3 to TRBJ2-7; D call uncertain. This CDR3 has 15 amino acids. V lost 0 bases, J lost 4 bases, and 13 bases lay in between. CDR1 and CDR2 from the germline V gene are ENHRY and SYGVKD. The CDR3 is CAISESTLGGYEQYF. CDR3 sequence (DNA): TGTGCCATCAGTGAGTCCACGCTAGGCGGATACGAGCAGTACTTC.

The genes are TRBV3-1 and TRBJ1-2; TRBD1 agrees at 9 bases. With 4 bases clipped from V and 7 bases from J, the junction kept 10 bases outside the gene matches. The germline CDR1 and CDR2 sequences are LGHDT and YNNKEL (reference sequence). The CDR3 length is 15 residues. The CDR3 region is CASSRTGTGIGGYTF. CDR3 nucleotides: TGTGCCAGCAGCCGAACCGGGACAGGGATAGGTGGCTACACCTTC.

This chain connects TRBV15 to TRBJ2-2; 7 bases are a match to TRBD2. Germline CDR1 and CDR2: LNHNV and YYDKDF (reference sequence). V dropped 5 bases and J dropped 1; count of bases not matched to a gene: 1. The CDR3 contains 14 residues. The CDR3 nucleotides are TGTGCCACCAGCCTAGCGGAGAACACCGGGGAGCTGTTTTTT. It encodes CATSLAENTGELFF.

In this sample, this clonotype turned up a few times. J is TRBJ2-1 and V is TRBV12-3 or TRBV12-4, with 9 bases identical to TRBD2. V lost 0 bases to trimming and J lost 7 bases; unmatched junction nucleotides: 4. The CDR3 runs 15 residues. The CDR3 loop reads CASSLAPSGVNEQFF. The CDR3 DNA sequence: TGTGCCAGCAGTTTAGCGCCTAGCGGGGTGAATGAGCAGTTCTTC.